This TCR beta chain derives from a study of cytomegalovirus exposure and HLA in healthy donors. Points from the study as a whole: About 87% or about 30% of the time was how often most TCR beta V segments were productive, according to an earlier analysis. A later analysis associated 15,000 or so TCR beta sequences with HLA alleles at a 0.05 false discovery rate.

In the PCR, 60 Vbeta and 13 Jbeta primers were used. The method was immunoSEQ multiplex PCR; TCRdb's version includes in-frame clones alone and lacks a portion of them. The table includes roughly 160,000 clones, 77% detected once. As concerns this clone: The antigen is unknown.

The CDR3 loop spans 15 amino acids. Per germline, CDR1 MGHRA and CDR2 YSYEKL. The V end lost 0 bases, the J end lost 3 bases, and 12 bases lay between the germline ends. The chain couples TRBV4-1 to TRBJ2-7; D possibly corresponds to TRBD1 (5 bases). What was sequenced was PBMCs. This TCR was sampled from a woman aged 25 to 39 in good health and CMV-seronegative. CDR3 residues: CASSQELRGFYEQYF. In nucleotides, the CDR3 is TGCGCCAGCAGCCAAGAGTTAAGGGGATTCTACGAGCAGTACTTC.